The clone carrying this T cell receptor (beta chain) showed up many times. Its antigen remains unknown. The data are from a study of regulatory T cells in long-lasting Graves disease. Notes on the study in general: Whereas more than 950 public clonotypes were shared by new patients, persistent patients shared more, at 2,500 to 3,500.

The authors built TCR beta libraries using iRepertoire HTBI primers and Arm-PCR of CDR3 regions. TCRdb re-analysed the multiplex PCR reads in MiXCR, keeping a single row per CDR3 protein. The sample yields under 300,000 distinct CDR3 sequences, 20% seen once. Described time point: newly diagnosed GD, antithyroid drugs for less than 3 months. TCR sequences were obtained from RNA taken from PBMCs. Per American Thyroid Association guidelines, Graves' disease was diagnosed. The specimen was peripheral blood mononuclear cells (PBMCs), collected at new diagnosis, from a patient treated with antithyroid drugs. This sequence originates from a female donor with Graves disease.

The CDR3: CASSYDGNNEQFF. The DNA of the CDR3 is TGTGCCAGCAGTTACGACGGAAACAATGAGCAGTTCTTC. The rearrangement links TRBV6-5 to TRBJ2-1, with no clear D. Per germline, CDR1 MNHEY and CDR2 SVGAGI. Trimming cost V 2 bases and J 5 bases, with 7 bases left between them. The CDR3 runs 13 residues.